Shown below are 27 T cell receptor beta chains from a single sample sequenced in a study of cytotoxic CD8 clonotypes in ibrutinib-treated CLL. Data came from immunoSEQ multiplex PCR; TCRdb stores just in-frame clones and leaves some out. The repertoire holds around 70,000 clones, over 75% seen once, with approximately 3.1% in the top ten. The sample was PBMCs, taken after 12 months of ibrutinib treatment. Receptor source: a human donor with chronic lymphocytic leukemia.

This clone has just one count. The gene calls are TRBV28 and TRBJ2-7, with 8 positions matching TRBD1. With 6 bases clipped from V and 1 base from J, the junction kept 2 bases outside the gene matches. The CDR3 has 13 residues. The germline V gene encodes CDR1 MDHEN and CDR2 SYDVKM. For the CDR3, the DNA is TGTGCCAGCAGGGACAGGGAGTCCTACGAGCAGTACTTC. It translates to CASRDRESYEQYF.

The chain is built from TRBV2 and TRBJ2-7, with unresolved D. Deletions cut 8 bases from V and 0 bases from J, with 14 bases between. This CDR3 is built from 14 residues. Germline-derived CDR1 and CDR2 are SNHLY and FYNNEI. CDR3 sequence: CASGSRGGSYEQYF. CDR3 DNA: TGTGCCAGCGGGTCTCGAGGCGGCTCCTACGAGCAGTACTTC.

V gene TRBV2 combines with J gene TRBJ1-5, with TRBD1 matching 7 bases. This CDR3 region has 14 residues. Germline V gene data show CDR1 as SNHLY and CDR2 as FYNNEI. V trimming: 4 bases; J trimming: 3 bases; junction bases outside the gene matches: 3. CDR3 coding DNA: TGTGCCAGCAGTGGTACAGGGGACAATCAGCCCCAGCATTTT. Protein: CASSGTGDNQPQHF.

The rearrangement joins TRBV19 to TRBJ2-2; D not resolved. CDR3 size: 17 residues. Germline V gene sequence: CDR1 LNHDA, CDR2 SQIVND (reference sequence). V lost 0 bases to trimming and J lost 1 base, with 12 bases between them. The CDR3 region is CASSIDLSRQNTGELFF. CDR3 coding DNA: TGTGCCAGTAGTATAGATCTGAGTCGCCAGAACACCGGGGAGCTGTTTTTT.

The rearrangement joins TRBV29-1 to TRBJ1-2; D is unclear. CDR3 length equals 12 residues. V was pared by 6 bases and J by 0 bases, with 8 bases between. Germline V gene lookup returns CDR1 SQVTM and CDR2 ANQGSEA. CDR3 in amino acids: CSVRDPNYGYTF. CDR3 nucleotide sequence: TGCAGCGTCCGTGACCCTAACTATGGCTACACCTTC.

The chain links TRBV29-1 to TRBJ2-3, with D possibly being TRBD1 (6 bases). Trimming cost V 7 bases and J 0 bases, with 17 bases left between them. The CDR3 contains 15 residues. From germline, CDR1 is SQVTM and CDR2 ANQGSEA. The CDR3 DNA is TGCAGCGCTGAGGGGGACCTCGGAAGCACAGATACGCAGTATTTT. It is translated as CSAEGDLGSTDTQYF.

The V call is TRBV2, the J call TRBJ1-5, with D possibly TRBD1 on 6 matching bases. The germline V and J ends were trimmed by 6 bases and 0 bases, with 21 bases remaining between them. This CDR3 contains 18 residues. Germline V gene data show CDR1 as SNHLY and CDR2 as FYNNEI. The CDR3 loop reads CASSGAGTRGYSNQPQHF. In DNA, the CDR3 is TGTGCCAGCAGCGGGGCCGGGACACGGGGTTATAGCAATCAGCCCCAGCATTTT.

This clone was seen just once. The chain couples TRBV4-1 to TRBJ2-1; 10 bases agree with TRBD2. The CDR3 loop spans 15 amino acids. Looked up from germline, CDR1 is MGHRA and CDR2 is YSYEKL. V dropped 3 bases and J dropped 9; count of bases not matched to a gene: 8. The CDR3 nucleotides are TGCGCCAGCAGCCACACCGGGACTAGCGTGTTTGAGCAGTTCTTC. Translated, it gives CASSHTGTSVFEQFF.

The rearrangement links TRBV16 to TRBJ1-3; D possibly corresponds to TRBD1 (6 bases). Trimming left V 1 base short and J 2 bases short, with 9 bases between. The CDR3 has 15 amino acids. Per the germline V gene, CDR1 is KGHSY and CDR2 is FQNENV. DNA of the CDR3: TGTGCCAGCAGCCAATTCGGGGGCGCTGGAAACACCATATATTTT. This codes for CASSQFGGAGNTIYF.

The chain carries TRBV6-1 and TRBJ2-7, with 8 bases aligning to TRBD1. Germline CDR1 is MNHNS and CDR2 is SASEGT. The junction had 7 bases not matched to a gene; V was cut back by 1 base and J by 2 bases. The CDR3 is made up of 16 amino acids. CDR3: CASSEGFVDRAYEQYF. CDR3 DNA sequence: TGTGCCAGCAGTGAAGGTTTCGTGGACAGGGCCTACGAGCAGTACTTC.

This chain joins TRBV30 and TRBJ1-5, with D hard to call. The CDR3 totals 13 residues. Germline CDR1 is GTSNPN and CDR2 is SVGIG (reference sequence). V was trimmed by 5 bases and J by 3 bases, leaving 11 bases between them. The CDR3 DNA reads TGTGCCTGGGAACAGACTTTCAATCAGCCCCAGCATTTT. As protein: CAWEQTFNQPQHF.

There are a few counts of this clone. The V and J genes are TRBV19 and TRBJ1-1, with D unclear. V was shortened by 3 bases and J by 1 base, with 18 bases between the two germline ends. This CDR3 has 17 residues. Germline assignment: CDR1 LNHDA and CDR2 SQIVND (reference sequence). As DNA, the CDR3 is TGTGCCAGTAGTATCAGGTCGTTCCCAGGAGCGAACACTGAAGCTTTCTTT. This gives the protein CASSIRSFPGANTEAFF.

The chain joins TRBV5-1 to TRBJ2-1; TRBD2 is a possible D gene (5 bases). The V gene lost 0 bases and the J gene lost 4 bases, with 11 bases spanning the gap. Germline CDR1 and CDR2: SGHRS and YFSETQ. CDR3 size: 15 residues. CDR3 protein: CASSLVTGLYNEQFF. CDR3 bases: TGCGCCAGCAGCTTGGTTACGGGGTTGTACAATGAGCAGTTCTTC.

DNA for the CDR3: TGTGCCAGCAGCTTGACAGGGGTGAATGAGCAGTACTTC. Protein product: CASSLTGVNEQYF. J is TRBJ2-7 and V is TRBV5-6, with 7 bases aligning to TRBD1. CDR1 and CDR2 (germline): SGHDT, YYEEEE. The trim removed 1 base at V and 7 bases at J, leaving 5 bases unmatched. This CDR3 has 13 residues.

V gene TRBV5-1 combines with J gene TRBJ1-2; maybe TRBD1 (6 bases). The V gene lost 4 bases and the J gene lost 7 bases, with 14 bases spanning the gap. This CDR3 region has 13 residues. Germline V gives CDR1 SGHRS, CDR2 YFSETQ. The CDR3 is CASSPGTYVGYTF. The CDR3 DNA follows: TGCGCCAGCAGCCCTGGGACATATGTTGGCTACACCTTC.

This clone was counted between two and nine times. V usage is TRBV30 and J usage is TRBJ1-2; 8 positions match TRBD1. V shed 3 bases, J shed 5 bases, and the junction held 5 bases outside the gene matches. CDR3 length: 13 amino acids. The germline gives CDR1 GTSNPN, CDR2 SVGIG (reference sequence). CDR3 DNA sequence: TGTGCCTGGAGGCCAGGGGGCGCTTATGGCTACACCTTC. Residues: CAWRPGGAYGYTF.

This chain joins TRBV20-1 and TRBJ2-1; D is possibly TRBD2 (5 bases). Germline assignment: CDR1 DFQATT and CDR2 SNEGSKA (reference sequence). Deletions cut 3 bases from V and 9 bases from J, with 9 bases between. The CDR3 is 11 amino acids. CDR3 residues: CSASPEGEQFF. In DNA, the CDR3 is TGCAGTGCTAGTCCCGAGGGTGAGCAGTTCTTC.

The V and J genes are TRBV6-5 and TRBJ1-1; possibly TRBD1 for D (6 bases). Germline values: CDR1 MNHEY, CDR2 SVGAGI. V shed 3 bases and J shed 5 bases, with 10 bases lying between them. The CDR3 sequence is 13 residues long. The CDR3 sequence is CASSYDRWTEAFF. The CDR3 DNA reads as TGTGCCAGCAGTTATGACAGGTGGACTGAAGCTTTCTTT.

The J gene is TRBJ1-5, the V gene TRBV19; D is uncertain. The CDR3 is 15 residues long. With 5 bases removed from V and 6 bases from J, the gap between germline ends came to 17 bases. The germline gives CDR1 LNHDA, CDR2 SQIVND (reference sequence). CDR3 sequence (DNA): TGTGCCAGTAGTCCTCAGCTACCGGTAGGTCAGCCCCAGCATTTT. Amino acid sequence: CASSPQLPVGQPQHF.

This CDR3 is CASSWRGNTGELFF. The CDR3 DNA is TGTGCCAGCAGCTGGCGAGGAAACACCGGGGAGCTGTTTTTT. V usage is TRBV11-3 and J usage is TRBJ2-2; D not resolved. Germline CDR1 SGHNT, CDR2 YENEEA. The length of the CDR3 is 14 residues. Trimming took off 4 bases at V and 2 bases at J, with 8 bases between the two ends.

The J gene is TRBJ2-7, the V gene TRBV11-2; tentatively, D is TRBD1 (6 bases). Per germline, CDR1 SGHAT and CDR2 FQNNGV. V was shortened by 5 bases and J by 3 bases, with 11 bases between the two germline ends. The CDR3 covers 13 residues. CDR3 sequence (DNA): TGTGCCAGCAGCGGGGGCAGGGACTACGAGCAGTACTTC. Translation: CASSGGRDYEQYF.

The rearrangement joins TRBV4-3 to TRBJ2-6; D is possibly TRBD2 (6 bases). Germline CDR1 and CDR2: LGHNA and YSLEER. The CDR3 runs to 16 residues. V lost 0 bases and J 2 bases, leaving 8 bases between the germline ends. The CDR3 DNA follows: TGCGCCAGCAGCCAAGAGGGGGGAACTGGGGCCAACGTCCTGACTTTC. It is translated as CASSQEGGTGANVLTF.

This clone has a single count. The chain recombines TRBV6-4 with TRBJ1-2; 9 positions agree with TRBD1. The CDR3 extends over 13 amino acids. V trimming: 5 bases; J trimming: 6 bases; junction bases outside the gene matches: 4. Germline V gives CDR1 MRHNA, CDR2 SNTAGT. The CDR3 coding sequence is TGTGCCAGCAGTCTACGACAGGGGGATGGCTACACCTTC. Its protein product is CASSLRQGDGYTF.

CDR3 residues: CASSPMVAGLSSYEQYF. The CDR3 nucleotides are TGTGCCAGCTCACCAATGGTAGCGGGCCTGAGCTCCTACGAGCAGTACTTC. The rearrangement uses TRBV18 and TRBJ2-7; TRBD2 matches 7 bases. CDR1 KGHSH and CDR2 LQKENI come from the germline V gene. Losses at the gene ends were 2 bases for V and 0 bases for J; bases not matched to a gene: 10. This CDR3 has 17 amino acids.

The gene calls are TRBV27 and TRBJ2-5; D is possibly TRBD1 (7 bases). Germline V gives CDR1 MNHEY, CDR2 SMNVEV (reference sequence). This CDR3 region has 14 residues. Trimming cost V 5 bases and J 4 bases, with 14 bases left between them. The CDR3 nucleotides read TGTGCCAGCAGTGACTCAGGGGGGCGAGAGACCCAGTACTTC. Amino acid sequence: CASSDSGGRETQYF.

V and J are TRBV11-2 and TRBJ2-5; a possible D gene is TRBD1 (5 bases). Trimming took 7 bases from V and 8 from J, leaving 14 bases between them. The CDR3 covers 12 residues. The germline gives CDR1 SGHAT, CDR2 FQNNGV. This CDR3 is CASTISGLTQYF. In DNA, the CDR3 is TGTGCCAGCACCATATCAGGGTTAACCCAGTACTTC.

V usage is TRBV19 and J usage is TRBJ1-2, with a possible D match to TRBD1 (6 bases). Germline assignment: CDR1 LNHDA and CDR2 SQIVND (reference sequence). V was clipped by 7 bases and J by 6 bases, with 21 bases between them. There are 15 residues in the CDR3. CDR3 sequence: CASTISRGRGDGYTF. The CDR3 bases are TGTGCCAGTACCATATCTAGGGGCAGGGGAGATGGCTACACCTTC.